Presented here are 20 T cell receptor beta chains from one specimen sequenced in a study of T cell changes during pregnancy in multiple sclerosis (dated by TCRdb to the late 2010s). Library generation was performed with the immunoSEQ multiplex PCR assay. What TCRdb holds here is the immuneACCESS table cut down to in-frame rearrangements. Part of the clones is not present; checked against another copy, under half of the missing clones reflect an unresolved V gene, and the others are unexplained. Here the sample has about 120,000 clones; 93% occur a single time. Approximately 6.3% of the sample is held by the ten biggest clonotypes. This specimen was peripheral blood, taken before pregnancy. These receptor sequences come from a female donor with multiple sclerosis, enrolled in a pregnancy study.

V is TRBV6-1 and J is TRBJ1-3; TRBD1 might be the D (6 bases). The CDR3 consists of 15 residues. Looked up from germline, CDR1 is MNHNS and CDR2 is SASEGT. V lost 2 bases, J lost 4 bases, and 12 bases lay in between. In DNA form, the CDR3 reads TGTGCCAGCAGTGAAAGTCAGGGGAGAGGAAACACCATATATTTT. This translates into CASSESQGRGNTIYF.

V usage is TRBV5-4 and J usage is TRBJ1-1; D unclear. The ends were cut back, 0 bases at V and 0 bases at J, with 6 bases in the middle. The CDR3 contains 14 residues. Germline loops: CDR1 SGHNT, CDR2 YYREEE (reference sequence). The CDR3 bases are TGTGCCAGCAGCTTGGGCGGCTTGAACACTGAAGCTTTCTTT. Its translation: CASSLGGLNTEAFF.

The chain links TRBV5-8 to TRBJ1-6, with TRBD1 as a possible D gene (6 bases). V lost 1 base and J 7 bases, leaving 6 bases between the germline ends. Germline CDR1 and CDR2: SGHTS and YDEGEE. CDR3 size: 13 residues. CDR3 coding DNA: TGTGCCAGCAGCTTGAGGGGGAATTCACCCCTCCACTTT. Encoded protein: CASSLRGNSPLHF.

V usage is TRBV5-8 and J usage is TRBJ1-1; possible D gene TRBD1, 6 bases. The germline V gene has CDR1 SGHTS and CDR2 YDEGEE. This CDR3 has 15 amino acids. Trimming took off 0 bases at V and 7 bases at J, with 16 bases between the two ends. The CDR3 loop is CASSLARGLRFEAFF. CDR3 nucleotide sequence: TGTGCCAGCAGCTTGGCCAGGGGTTTAAGGTTTGAAGCTTTCTTT.

The chain links TRBV9 to TRBJ2-1; no clear D. V was cut by 0 bases and J by 4 bases, with 5 bases left in between. The CDR3 consists of 13 residues. Germline CDR1 and CDR2: SGDLS and YYNGEE. The CDR3 protein is CASSVAVYNEQFF. In DNA form, the CDR3 reads TGTGCCAGCAGCGTAGCCGTATACAATGAGCAGTTCTTC.

This chain joins TRBV7-9 and TRBJ1-2, with D unresolved. The CDR3 contains 13 residues. V was shortened by 5 bases and J by 3 bases, with 10 bases between the two germline ends. The germline V gene has CDR1 SEHNR and CDR2 FQNEAQ (reference sequence). DNA for the CDR3: TGTGCCAGCAGCCCCGGGGAGGACTATGGCTACACCTTC. This encodes CASSPGEDYGYTF.

The CDR3 is CASSEAPGSRRWYF. CDR3 bases: TGTGCCAGCAGTGAAGCGCCCGGGAGTAGGAGGTGGTACTTC. The V call is TRBV6-1, the J call TRBJ2-5; D might be TRBD2 (6 bases). V lost 0 bases and J lost 13, with 18 bases in between. Germline lookup yields CDR1 MNHNS and CDR2 SASEGT. This CDR3 has 14 amino acids.

The rearrangement links TRBV2 to TRBJ2-1, with 13 bases fitting TRBD2. The germline CDR1 and CDR2 sequences are SNHLY and FYNNEI. V lost 8 bases to trimming and J lost 7 bases; unmatched junction nucleotides: 5. This CDR3 comprises 14 residues. CDR3 sequence: CASSTSGRQNEQFF. CDR3 DNA: TGTGCCAGCTCGACTAGCGGGAGGCAGAATGAGCAGTTCTTC.

This chain connects TRBV6-1 to TRBJ1-2; D unresolved. V lost 0 bases and J 3 bases, leaving 11 bases between the germline ends. The CDR3 is 15 residues long. The germline CDR1 and CDR2 sequences are MNHNS and SASEGT. The CDR3 DNA reads TGTGCCAGCAGTGAAGCGACTTTAGGAGACTATGGCTACACCTTC. This sequence encodes CASSEATLGDYGYTF.

The V call is TRBV19, the J call TRBJ2-2, with TRBD2 matching over 10 bases. Germline V gene lookup returns CDR1 LNHDA and CDR2 SQIVND (reference sequence). V was clipped by 1 base and J by 4 bases; unmatched bases: 6. CDR3 size: 17 residues. The CDR3 DNA reads as TGTGCCAGTAGTATAGTTGGACTAGCGGCGGGCACCGGGGAGCTGTTTTTT. It is translated as CASSIVGLAAGTGELFF.

The chain has TRBV5-4 and TRBJ1-4; 7 bases are shared with TRBD1. Trimming cost V 2 bases and J 8 bases; bases outside gene matches: 9. This CDR3 spans 15 amino acids. Germline CDR1 is SGHNT and CDR2 is YYREEE (reference sequence). The CDR3: CASSLDRGPGEKLFF. As DNA, the CDR3 is TGTGCCAGCAGCTTAGATAGGGGGCCTGGAGAAAAACTGTTTTTT.

V and J are TRBV7-9 and TRBJ2-1; 13 nucleotides line up with TRBD2. J gave up 9 bases and V 4 bases, and 12 bases lay outside the gene matches. There are 17 residues in the CDR3. CDR1 SEHNR and CDR2 FQNEAQ come from the germline V gene (reference sequence). The CDR3 region has the DNA TGTGCCAGCAGCTCCGAAGGGACTAGCGGGACACGGAGTGAGCAGTTCTTC. The encoded protein is CASSSEGTSGTRSEQFF.

J is TRBJ1-3 and V is TRBV5-1, with D hard to call. The V end was cut by 4 bases, the J end by 0 bases, with 14 bases between. This CDR3 has 16 residues. Germline V CDR1 and CDR2: SGHRS, YFSETQ. The CDR3 region has the DNA TGCGCCAGCAGCGAGGGTTGGGCGGTCTCTGGAAACACCATATATTTT. Translated, it gives CASSEGWAVSGNTIYF.

The chain is built from TRBV19 and TRBJ2-3; maybe TRBD1 (6 bases). Trimming removed 6 bases at V and 3 bases at J, with 16 bases between. This CDR3 has 15 residues. Germline lookup yields CDR1 LNHDA and CDR2 SQIVND (reference sequence). CDR3 residues: CASRGRGGRTDTQYF. The CDR3 bases are TGTGCCAGTAGGGGACGAGGGGGTCGGACAGATACGCAGTATTTT.

The gene calls are TRBV6-1 and TRBJ1-5; D might be TRBD1 (6 bases). V shed 1 base and J shed 1 base, with 8 bases lying between them. CDR1 and CDR2 from the germline V gene are MNHNS and SASEGT. The CDR3 contains 15 residues. CDR3 residues: CASSEGGGSNQPQHF. CDR3 nucleotides: TGTGCCAGCAGTGAAGGGGGGGGCAGCAATCAGCCCCAGCATTTT.

The chain has TRBV27 and TRBJ2-7; D possibly corresponds to TRBD2 (6 bases). V was cut by 3 bases and J by 4 bases, with 13 bases left in between. The length of the CDR3 is 14 residues. Per the germline V gene, CDR1 is MNHEY and CDR2 is SMNVEV (reference sequence). CDR3 residues: CASSLDAGPYEQYF. The DNA for the CDR3 is TGTGCCAGCAGTTTGGACGCGGGACCTTACGAGCAGTACTTC.

This chain connects TRBV6-1 to TRBJ2-7; TRBD2 matches at 9 bases. Germline values: CDR1 MNHNS, CDR2 SASEGT. V dropped 0 bases and J dropped 3; count of bases not matched to a gene: 6. The CDR3 has 16 residues. The CDR3 here is CASSEAIGTSLYEQYF. CDR3 bases: TGTGCCAGCAGTGAAGCGATTGGGACTAGCCTCTACGAGCAGTACTTC.

This chain connects TRBV7-2 to TRBJ1-1, with 8 nucleotides matching TRBD1. The germline V gene encodes CDR1 SGHTA and CDR2 FQGNSA. The ends lost 5 bases at V and 2 bases at J; junction bases unmatched: 7. The CDR3 runs to 15 residues. For the CDR3, the DNA is TGTGCCAGCAGCCATAGGGACAGGCCTAACACTGAAGCTTTCTTT. Protein: CASSHRDRPNTEAFF.

This chain connects TRBV2 to TRBJ1-5; D uncertain. The germline V and J ends were trimmed by 0 bases and 4 bases, with 10 bases remaining between them. The germline V gene encodes CDR1 SNHLY and CDR2 FYNNEI. The CDR3 contains 15 residues. The DNA of the CDR3 is TGTGCCAGCAGTGAAGCGCGGGCAGTGAATCAGCCCCAGCATTTT. This translates into CASSEARAVNQPQHF.

This rearrangement joins TRBV5-1 to TRBJ1-1; TRBD1 might be the D (5 bases). Germline CDR1 SGHRS, CDR2 YFSETQ. CDR3 size: 15 residues. Trimming took off 0 bases at V and 0 bases at J, with 9 bases between the two ends. The CDR3 protein is CASSLELDMNTEAFF. The CDR3 nucleotides read TGCGCCAGCAGCTTGGAGCTGGACATGAACACTGAAGCTTTCTTT.